This TCR beta chain was found in a study of OX40 agonist ivuxolimab in advanced cancers. About the study: Across the patients, intravenous ivuxolimab was delivered every 2 weeks at 0.01 to 10 mg/kg. Hepatocellular carcinoma, melanoma, renal cell or head and neck cancer affected the dose-escalation patients.

Measured with immunoSEQ multiplex PCR; TCRdb has only the in-frame clones, and not every one. The sample lists around 9,900 clones, around three fifths occurring once. Germline CDR1 is MRHNA and CDR2 is SNTAGT. This CDR3 has 14 residues. Trimming at V came to 0 bases and at J to 8 bases, leaving 1 base not matched to a gene. On this clone: Its antigen is undetermined.

General study points: The specificity for antigen of the expanded peripheral T cells was not determined. Some nonresponders also had low normalized T-cell clonal expansion.

The V call is TRBV6-4, the J call TRBJ2-1, with 10 bases matching TRBD2. The TCR comes from an adult with an advanced solid tumor such as melanoma, head and neck, liver or kidney cancer. The sample in question was CD4+ or CD8+ T cells sorted from blood, obtained in a trial of the OX40 agonist ivuxolimab. CDR3 loop: CASSDSLAGDEQFF. The CDR3 bases are TGTGCCAGCAGTGACTCGCTAGCGGGGGATGAGCAGTTCTTC.